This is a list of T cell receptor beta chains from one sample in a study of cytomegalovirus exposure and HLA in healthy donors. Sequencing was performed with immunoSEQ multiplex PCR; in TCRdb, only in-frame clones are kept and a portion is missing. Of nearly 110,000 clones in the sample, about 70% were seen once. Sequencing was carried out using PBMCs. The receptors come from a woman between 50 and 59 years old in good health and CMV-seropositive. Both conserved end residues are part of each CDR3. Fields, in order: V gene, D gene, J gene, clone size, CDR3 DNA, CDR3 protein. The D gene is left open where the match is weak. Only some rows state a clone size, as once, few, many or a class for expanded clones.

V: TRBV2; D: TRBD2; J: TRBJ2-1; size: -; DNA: TGTGCCAGCAGTGAAGGGGACGCCGGGACTAGCCCTACCTCCTACAATGAGCAGTTCTTC; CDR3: CASSEGDAGTSPTSYNEQFF
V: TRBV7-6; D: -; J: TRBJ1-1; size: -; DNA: TGTGCCAGCAGCTTAGAGGGGCGACCAAACACTGAAGCTTTCTTT; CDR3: CASSLEGRPNTEAFF
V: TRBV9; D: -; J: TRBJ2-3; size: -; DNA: TGTGCCAGCAGCGTAGCTGGGGGGGGCCGACACGATACGCAGTATTTT; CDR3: CASSVAGGGRHDTQYF
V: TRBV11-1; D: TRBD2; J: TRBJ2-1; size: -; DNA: TGTGCCAGCAGCTTCGGGACTAGCGGGGGCAATGAGCAGTTCTTC; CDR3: CASSFGTSGGNEQFF
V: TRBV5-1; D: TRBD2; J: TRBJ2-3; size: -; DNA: TGCGCCAGCAGCTACTACGGGACTAGCGGGGAAGATACGCAGTATTTT; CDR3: CASSYYGTSGEDTQYF
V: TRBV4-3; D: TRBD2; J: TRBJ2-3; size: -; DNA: TGCGCCAGCAGCCAGCTAGCGGGGGGGATCACAGATACGCAGTATTTT; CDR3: CASSQLAGGITDTQYF
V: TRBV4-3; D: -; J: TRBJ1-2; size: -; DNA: TGCGCCAGCAGCTCGTATGGGGGGAACTATGGCTACACCTTC; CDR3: CASSSYGGNYGYTF
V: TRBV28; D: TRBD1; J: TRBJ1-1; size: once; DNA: TGTGCCAGCAGGTTAACAGACAGGGCGGGAACTGAAGCTTTCTTT; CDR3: CASRLTDRAGTEAFF
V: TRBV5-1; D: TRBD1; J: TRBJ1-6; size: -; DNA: TGCGCCAGCAGCTTTGAGCCGCCGGGACAGTATCTCTCCTATAATTCACCCCTCCACTTT; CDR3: CASSFEPPGQYLSYNSPLHF
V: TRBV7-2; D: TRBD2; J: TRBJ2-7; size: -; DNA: TGTGCCAGCAGCTCGAAGCGGGGGGGCAGCAACGAGCAGTACTTC; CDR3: CASSSKRGGSNEQYF
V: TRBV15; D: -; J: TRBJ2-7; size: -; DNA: TGTGCCACCAGCAGAGGGGCGGCAGGGGACTACGAGCAGTACTTC; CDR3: CATSRGAAGDYEQYF
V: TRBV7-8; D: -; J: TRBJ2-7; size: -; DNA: TGTGCCAGCAGCCCACGACAAGGGGCTACCTACGAGCAGTACTTC; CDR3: CASSPRQGATYEQYF
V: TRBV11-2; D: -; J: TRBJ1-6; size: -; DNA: TGTGCCAGCAGCTTAGGAGGTGCGGGGAATTCACCCCTCCACTTT; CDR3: CASSLGGAGNSPLHF
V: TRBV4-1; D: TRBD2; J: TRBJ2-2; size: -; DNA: TGCGCCAGCAGCCTTTTGACTAGCGGGGGGCCCAGCACCGGGGAGCTGTTTTTT; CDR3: CASSLLTSGGPSTGELFF
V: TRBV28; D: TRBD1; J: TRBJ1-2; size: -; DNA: TGTGCCAGCAGTCACCGAGGACAGGGGTTCGCTGGCTACACCTTC; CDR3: CASSHRGQGFAGYTF
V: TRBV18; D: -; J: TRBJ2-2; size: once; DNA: TGTGCCAGCTCCCCAAGTCGAGGAGGGCACCAACTTACGAACACCGGGGAGCTGTTTTTT; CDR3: CASSPSRGGHQLTNTGELFF
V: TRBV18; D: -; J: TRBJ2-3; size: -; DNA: TGTGCCAGCTCCGGAGTCCAGGGGATCACAGATACGCAGTATTTT; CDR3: CASSGVQGITDTQYF
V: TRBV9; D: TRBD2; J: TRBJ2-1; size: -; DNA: TGTGCCAGCAGCGTAGCTGTGGCGGGGGCCTACAATGAGCAGTTCTTC; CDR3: CASSVAVAGAYNEQFF
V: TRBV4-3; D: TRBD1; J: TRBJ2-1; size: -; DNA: TGCGCCAGCAGCCACTTGGGACAGGGTGTAGGTGAGCAGTTCTTC; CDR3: CASSHLGQGVGEQFF
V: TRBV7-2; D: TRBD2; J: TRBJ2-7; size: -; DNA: TGTGCCAGCATCTTAAACCCTAGCGGGGCCTACGAGCAGTACTTC; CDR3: CASILNPSGAYEQYF
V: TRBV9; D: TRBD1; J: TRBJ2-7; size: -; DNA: TGTGCCAGCAGCCAGAAGACAGGGGGCGCCTACGAGCAGTACTTC; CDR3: CASSQKTGGAYEQYF
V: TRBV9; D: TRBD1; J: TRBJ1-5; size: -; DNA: TGTGCCAGCAGCGCGACAGGGAATATCAATCAGCCCCAGCATTTT; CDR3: CASSATGNINQPQHF
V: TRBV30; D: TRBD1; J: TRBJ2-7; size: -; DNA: TGTGCCTGGAGTGCACCGAGGACAGGGTTGACCTACGAGCAGTACTTC; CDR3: CAWSAPRTGLTYEQYF
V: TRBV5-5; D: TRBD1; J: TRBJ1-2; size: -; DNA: TGTGCCAGCAGCTACGCCCGGGACAGGGCCAACTATGGCTACACCTTC; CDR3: CASSYARDRANYGYTF
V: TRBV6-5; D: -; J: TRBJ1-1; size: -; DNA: TGTGCCAGCACTCGAGACCTCGCGGCCACTGAAGCTTTCTTT; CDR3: CASTRDLAATEAFF
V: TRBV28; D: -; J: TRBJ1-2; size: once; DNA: TGTGCCAGCAGTGCATCATACAGGGTAGCCTACTATGGCTACACCTTC; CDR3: CASSASYRVAYYGYTF
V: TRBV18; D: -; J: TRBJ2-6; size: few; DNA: TGTGCCAGCTCTCCGAGGAGAACTGGGGCCAACGTCCTGACTTTC; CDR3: CASSPRRTGANVLTF
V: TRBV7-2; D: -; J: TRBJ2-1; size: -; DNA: TGTGCCAGCAGCGAAGGACTACCCAATGAGCAGTTCTTC; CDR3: CASSEGLPNEQFF
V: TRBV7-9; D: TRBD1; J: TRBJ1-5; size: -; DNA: TGTGCCAGCAGCTTGGGGCCGGGACAGTCTACTAGCAATCAGCCCCAGCATTTT; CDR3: CASSLGPGQSTSNQPQHF
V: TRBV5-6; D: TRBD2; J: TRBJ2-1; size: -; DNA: TGTGCCAGCAGCCCGGGACTAGCGGGGGGCCCCAATGAGCAGTTCTTC; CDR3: CASSPGLAGGPNEQFF
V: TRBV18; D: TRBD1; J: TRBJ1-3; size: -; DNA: TGTGCCAGCTCACCCCCGGGACAGGGTAGAAACACCATATATTTT; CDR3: CASSPPGQGRNTIYF
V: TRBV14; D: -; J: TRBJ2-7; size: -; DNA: TGTGCCAGCAGCCAAGTAGTAAGGGGTGGCGAGCAGTACTTC; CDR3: CASSQVVRGGEQYF
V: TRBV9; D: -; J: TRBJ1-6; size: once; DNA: TGTGCCAGCAGCCCACAGGGCGCCTATAATTCACCCCTCCACTTT; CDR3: CASSPQGAYNSPLHF
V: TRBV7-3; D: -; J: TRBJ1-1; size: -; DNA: TGTGCCAGCAGCTTAGGGCCGGAGGGTGAAGCTTTCTTT; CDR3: CASSLGPEGEAFF
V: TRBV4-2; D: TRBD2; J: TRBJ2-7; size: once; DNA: TGTGCCAGCAGCCAAGGGGCTGCCGGGACTAGCGGCCCCTCCTACGAGCAGTACTTC; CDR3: CASSQGAAGTSGPSYEQYF
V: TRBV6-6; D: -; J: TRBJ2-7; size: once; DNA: TGTGCCAGCAGTGGCGGGTACGAGCAGTACTTC; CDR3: CASSGGYEQYF
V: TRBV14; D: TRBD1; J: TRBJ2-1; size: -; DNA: TGTGCCAGCAGCCAACGACAGGGGGCTCTCAATGAGCAGTTCTTC; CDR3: CASSQRQGALNEQFF
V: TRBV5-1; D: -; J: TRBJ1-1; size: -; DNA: TGCGCCAGCAGCTTTGGGGCGAACACTGAAGCTTTCTTT; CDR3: CASSFGANTEAFF
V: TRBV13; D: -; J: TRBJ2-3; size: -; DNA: TGTGCCAGCAGCTCCAAGCAACGCACAGATACGCAGTATTTT; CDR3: CASSSKQRTDTQYF
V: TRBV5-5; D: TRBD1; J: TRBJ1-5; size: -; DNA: TGTGCCAGCAGCTTCGGACAGGGACTTAGCAATCAGCCCCAGCATTTT; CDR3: CASSFGQGLSNQPQHF
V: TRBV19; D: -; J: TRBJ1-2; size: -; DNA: TGTGCCAGTAGTATTACACAGGGACGATACACCTTC; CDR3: CASSITQGRYTF
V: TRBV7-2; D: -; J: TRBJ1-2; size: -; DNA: TGTGCCAGCAGCGTGGGGAGTCGGCGGAACTATGGCTACACCTTC; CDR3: CASSVGSRRNYGYTF
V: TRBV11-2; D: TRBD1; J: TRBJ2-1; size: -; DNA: TGTGCCAGCAGCTTAAGGACAGGGTATATGAATGAGCAGTTCTTC; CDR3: CASSLRTGYMNEQFF
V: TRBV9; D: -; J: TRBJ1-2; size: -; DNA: TGTGCCAGCAGCGTAGGGGACAACCGATATGGCTACACCTTC; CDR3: CASSVGDNRYGYTF
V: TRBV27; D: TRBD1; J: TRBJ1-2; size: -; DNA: TGTGCCAGCAGTCCCGGGGCCGGGACAGGGAGTGGCTACACCTTC; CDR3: CASSPGAGTGSGYTF
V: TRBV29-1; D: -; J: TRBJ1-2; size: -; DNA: TGCAGCGCAAGCAGGGGTTCCTATGGCTACACCTTC; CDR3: CSASRGSYGYTF
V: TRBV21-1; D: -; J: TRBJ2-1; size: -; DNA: TGTGCCAGCAGCAAAGAGAAAAGGACAGGGCATAACAATGAGCAGTTCTTC; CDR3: CASSKEKRTGHNNEQFF
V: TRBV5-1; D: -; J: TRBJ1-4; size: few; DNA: TGCGCCAGCAGCTTGGCCTGGGGGGGGGAGGAAAAACTGTTTTTT; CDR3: CASSLAWGGEEKLFF
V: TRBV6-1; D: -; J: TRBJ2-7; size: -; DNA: TGTGCCAGCAGTGAAGCCCTGGGGCCGGTGAGCTACGAGCAGTACTTC; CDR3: CASSEALGPVSYEQYF
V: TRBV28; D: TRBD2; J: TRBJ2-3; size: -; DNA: TGTGCCAGCTATTCCTGGGCTAGCGGGGGGACAGATACGCAGTATTTT; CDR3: CASYSWASGGTDTQYF
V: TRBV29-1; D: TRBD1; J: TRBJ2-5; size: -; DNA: TGCAGCGTTGCGGGACAGGGGAAGACCCAGTACTTC; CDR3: CSVAGQGKTQYF